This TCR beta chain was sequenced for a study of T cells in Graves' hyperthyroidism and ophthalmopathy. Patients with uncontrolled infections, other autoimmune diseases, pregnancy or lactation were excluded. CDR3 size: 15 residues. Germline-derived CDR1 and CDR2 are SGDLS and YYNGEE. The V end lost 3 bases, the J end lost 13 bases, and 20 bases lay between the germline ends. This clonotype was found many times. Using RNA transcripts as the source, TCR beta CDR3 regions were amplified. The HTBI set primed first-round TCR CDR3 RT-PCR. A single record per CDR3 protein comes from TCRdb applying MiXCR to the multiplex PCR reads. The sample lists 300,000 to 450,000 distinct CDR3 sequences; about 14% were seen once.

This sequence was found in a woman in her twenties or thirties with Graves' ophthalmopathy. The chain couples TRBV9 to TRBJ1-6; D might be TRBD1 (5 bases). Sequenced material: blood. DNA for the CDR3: TGTGCCAGCAGCGGAACGCCGGGACCGCAGGGCCCCCTCCACTTT. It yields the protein CASSGTPGPQGPLHF.